These T cell receptor beta chains were read from a single sample in a study of blood T cell repertoires in COVID-19. Sequencing was performed with immunoSEQ multiplex PCR; in TCRdb, only in-frame clones are kept and a portion is missing. In the table there are tens of thousands of clones, about 86% of which are singletons. The sequenced sample was peripheral blood. The receptors here all came from a man in his 70s with active COVID-19. CDR3s include the opening cysteine and the closing phenylalanine or tryptophan. Fields, in order: clone size, D gene, J gene, V gene, CDR3 DNA, CDR3 protein. The D gene is left open where the match is weak. Some rows mark clone size as missing; the rest say once, few, many or name a class of expanded clone.

>.|.|TRBJ1-4|TRBV28
TGTGCCAGCAACGGGTTAGGTGAAAAACTGTTTTTT
CASNGLGEKLFF
>.|.|TRBJ2-1|TRBV5-1
TGCGCCAGCAGCTTGCCAAGTCGGGGGAGCTCCTACAATGAGCAGTTCTTC
CASSLPSRGSSYNEQFF
>.|.|TRBJ1-1|TRBV2
TGTGCCAGCAGGCCCTTGACGGGACTGAGCAACACTGAAGCTTTCTTT
CASRPLTGLSNTEAFF
>.|.|TRBJ2-1|TRBV6-2/TRBV6-3
TGTGCCAGCAGTTACTGGGGATCCGGGGGAACCTACAATGAGCAGTTCTTC
CASSYWGSGGTYNEQFF
>once|TRBD1|TRBJ1-4|TRBV7-9
TGTGCCAGCAGCTTAGGAACAGGGGGCAGGGAAAAACTGTTTTTT
CASSLGTGGREKLFF
>.|TRBD1|TRBJ2-2|TRBV19
TGTGCCAGTAGTATAGCCCCGGGACAGGGGGATGCCGGGGAGCTGTTTTTT
CASSIAPGQGDAGELFF
>.|.|TRBJ2-2|TRBV24-1
TGTGCCACCAGTGATTTGCCCGGACACAACACCGGGGAGCTGTTTTTT
CATSDLPGHNTGELFF
>once|.|TRBJ2-4|TRBV30
TGTGCCTGGAGGGTTCCCCAGGGGCCCCAAACCATTCAGTACTTC
CAWRVPQGPQTIQYF
>.|.|TRBJ1-5|TRBV3-1/TRBV3-2
TGTGCCAGCAGCCAAGCGGACAGCGACGGTCAGCCCCAGCATTTT
CASSQADSDGQPQHF
>.|TRBD1|TRBJ2-3|TRBV5-4
TGTGCCAGCAGCTTGGAAGGTCGGGGGCAGGGGGCAGATATGCAGTATTTT
CASSLEGRGQGADMQYF
>.|.|TRBJ2-7|TRBV5-4
TGTGCCAGCAGCTTGGAGACAGCCTACGAGCAGTACTTC
CASSLETAYEQYF
>.|TRBD1|TRBJ1-5|TRBV19
TGTGCCAGTAGTATAGATCGCCTCCTTCGACAGGGTGGTGGCAATCAGCCCCAGCATTTT
CASSIDRLLRQGGGNQPQHF
>.|TRBD1|TRBJ1-6|TRBV15
TGTGCCACCAGCAGAGTTTTAATTACGAGACAGGGGGATTCACCCCTCCACTTT
CATSRVLITRQGDSPLHF
>.|.|TRBJ1-6|TRBV4-2
TGTGCCAGCAGCAAAGACCCGAGTTCACCCCTCCACTTT
CASSKDPSSPLHF